The present TCR beta chain was sequenced within a study of blood T cells in healthy people across ages. With a J-beta primer mix and a sample-barcoded 5' primer, a second PCR ran about 7 to 12 cycles. TCRdb reprocessed the 5' RACE reads with MiXCR, giving one entry per CDR3 protein. Among about 290,000 distinct CDR3 sequences listed, 27% were seen once. This clonotype was detected only a few times. Its cognate antigen is unknown. Study-level results: The study found TCR beta diversity correlated strongly with naive T cell percentage. Because donor CMV status was unknown, expanded clonotype changes were possibly confounded.

Germline assignment: CDR1 KGHSH and CDR2 LQKENI. The CDR3 is made up of 15 amino acids. Drawing of peripheral blood yielded 8.5 to 10 milliliters from each donor. The sequence derives from a woman in her 70s in good health. Material for sequencing was blood. This rearrangement joins TRBV18 to TRBJ2-5, with TRBD1 identical over 7 bases. With the DNA end fitting TRBJ2-7 better, the J assignment may be wrong. This CDR3 reads CASSNRDSLIGEQYF. As DNA, the CDR3 is TGTGCCAGCTCAAACCGGGACAGCCTCATAGGCGAGCAGTACTTC.